This T cell receptor beta chain was documented in a study of breast tumors, draining lymph nodes, adjacent tissues. Findings and limits, study-wide: The lymph node origin of tumor T cells was framed as consistent with a hypothesis, not demonstrated. Luminal-like breast cancer showed significantly higher tumor–nontumor repertoire similarity than basal-like. Findings are consistent with lymph node origin and intratumoral expansion of most tumor T cells.

One entry per CDR3 protein results from TCRdb running MiXCR on the multiplex PCR reads. Of over 250,000 distinct CDR3 sequences listed, about 30% are singletons. This clonotype occurred many times. Its cognate antigen is unknown. Axillary draining lymph nodes of breast cancer patients supplied the node samples. The clonotype comes from a female donor with breast cancer. Some clones in this sample may be carry-over from other donors' samples. The sequencing sample was made of axillary lymph node tissue.

The CDR3 DNA reads as TGTGCCAGCAGTTCAGGGCCCCCCATGCCGTTTTTT. Translation: CASSSGPPMPFF. The chain employs TRBV28 and TRBJ1-4; D may be TRBD1 (5 bases). The CDR3 spans 12 residues. CDR1 and CDR2 (germline): MDHEN, SYDVKM. The germline V and J ends were trimmed by 4 bases and 16 bases, with 16 bases remaining between them. Full variable domain (outside the CDR3, taken from reference TRBV28 and TRBJ1-4): DVKVTQSSRYLVKRTGEKVFLECVQDMDHENMFWYRQDPGLGLRLIYFSYDVKMKEKGDIPEGYSVSREKKERFSLILESASTNQTSMYLCASSSGPPMPFFGSGTQLSVL.